Below are 22 T cell receptor beta chains sequenced from a single sample in a study of blood T cell repertoires in COVID-19. Assay: immunoSEQ multiplex PCR; the TCRdb copy retains only in-frame clones and omits some. Of around 190,000 clones listed, roughly 88% are singletons. Sequencing was performed on peripheral blood. The origin of the receptors is a human donor in a cohort sampled during active COVID-19.

This chain uses TRBV18 with TRBJ2-1; TRBD1 is a possible D gene (5 bases). From germline, CDR1 is KGHSH and CDR2 LQKENI. The CDR3 totals 14 residues. V was cut by 1 base and J by 4 bases, with 8 bases left in between. CDR3 region: CASSPRSGYNEQFF. The CDR3 nucleotides are TGTGCCAGCTCACCACGGTCAGGGTACAATGAGCAGTTCTTC.

The V call is TRBV28, the J call TRBJ2-2; TRBD1 matches 8 bases. V was clipped by 5 bases and J by 4 bases; unmatched bases: 6. Germline CDR1 is MDHEN and CDR2 is SYDVKM. The CDR3 consists of 15 residues. CDR3 bases: TGTGCCAGCAGTCCGACAGGGGCGAGCACCGGGGAGCTGTTTTTT. Translation: CASSPTGASTGELFF.

The CDR3 DNA is TGTGCCAGCAGTGAAGCGGACAGGGTTACCGGGGAGCTGTTTTTT. Protein product: CASSEADRVTGELFF. V is TRBV6-1 and J is TRBJ2-2, with 8 bases fitting TRBD1. J lost 5 bases, V lost 0 bases, and 2 bases had no gene match. The germline V gene has CDR1 MNHNS and CDR2 SASEGT. The CDR3 has 15 amino acids.

In this sample, this clone turned up a few times. The chain has TRBV19 and TRBJ2-1, with 9 bases lining up with TRBD1. V was pared by 5 bases and J by 8 bases, with 10 bases of the junction left unmatched. The germline CDR1 and CDR2 sequences are LNHDA and SQIVND (reference sequence). The CDR3 runs 15 residues. The CDR3 spells CASSGPGQGSHEQFF. The CDR3 nucleotides read TGTGCCAGTAGTGGGCCGGGACAGGGATCCCATGAGCAGTTCTTC.

This clone was detected once. The V and J genes are TRBV4-1 and TRBJ1-1; weak D call: TRBD1 (6 bases). Per germline, CDR1 MGHRA and CDR2 YSYEKL. V shed 1 base and J shed 6 bases, with 9 bases lying between them. The CDR3 has 13 amino acids. In DNA form, the CDR3 reads TGCGCCAGCAGCCAAGTGCAGGGGTCTGAAGCTTTCTTT. It specifies CASSQVQGSEAFF.

CDR3 in amino acids: CASSARKRAGQNEQFF. The CDR3 DNA sequence: TGTGCCAGCAGCGCGAGGAAGAGGGCGGGCCAAAATGAGCAGTTCTTC. The V and J genes are TRBV6-2 or TRBV6-3 and TRBJ2-1; a possible D gene is TRBD2 (5 bases). Germline-derived CDR1 and CDR2 are MNHEY and SVGEGT. Trimming stripped 6 bases from V and 7 bases from J, with 22 bases between. CDR3 length: 16 residues.

The rearrangement joins TRBV28 to TRBJ1-5; TRBD1 matches 7 bases. The J segment lost 6 bases and the V segment lost 7 bases, leaving 9 bases of the junction unmatched. Germline values: CDR1 MDHEN, CDR2 SYDVKM. This CDR3 region has 14 residues. The CDR3 loop reads CASTGTAPSQPQHF. The CDR3 DNA reads as TGTGCCAGCACAGGGACAGCCCCATCTCAGCCCCAGCATTTT.

This clone was observed once. This rearrangement joins TRBV6-5 to TRBJ1-4, with TRBD1 matching 8 bases. V trimming: 3 bases; J trimming: 7 bases; junction bases outside the gene matches: 4. This CDR3 comprises 14 residues. Germline V gives CDR1 MNHEY, CDR2 SVGAGI. DNA of the CDR3: TGTGCCAGCAGTTATGACAGGGGAAGTGAAAAACTGTTTTTT. This translates into CASSYDRGSEKLFF.

J is TRBJ2-7 and V is TRBV18; 13 bases agree with TRBD2. Trimming cost V 3 bases and J 2 bases; bases outside gene matches: 4. Germline values: CDR1 KGHSH, CDR2 LQKENI. The CDR3 is made up of 16 amino acids. The CDR3 region has the DNA TGTGCCAGCTCACCGGGACTAGCGGGATACCCCTACGAGCAGTACTTC. As protein: CASSPGLAGYPYEQYF.

The genes are TRBV10-3 and TRBJ1-1, with TRBD1 identical over 7 bases. CDR1 ENHRY and CDR2 SYGVKD come from the germline V gene. The CDR3 covers 16 residues. Losses at the gene ends were 2 bases for V and 0 bases for J; bases not matched to a gene: 6. DNA of the CDR3: TGTGCCATCAGTGAGCCGGACAGGCCAATGAACACTGAAGCTTTCTTT. Protein sequence: CAISEPDRPMNTEAFF.

The chain has TRBV27 and TRBJ1-5; tentative D call: TRBD1 (5 bases). Germline CDR1 and CDR2: MNHEY and SMNVEV (reference sequence). This CDR3 has 14 residues. Between the trimmed V and J ends, which lost 2 bases and 7 bases, there was a span of 12 bases. The CDR3 DNA sequence: TGTGCCAGCAGTTTAAATCGGGGGGACCAGCCCCAGCATTTT. This gives the protein CASSLNRGDQPQHF.

The rearrangement joins TRBV3-1 (or the pseudogene TRBV3-2) to TRBJ1-5; 7 bases align to TRBD1. J was trimmed by 6 bases and V by 4 bases; bases with no gene match: 9. The CDR3 extends over 15 amino acids. Germline V gives CDR1 LGHDT, CDR2 YNNKEL (reference sequence). The CDR3 region has the DNA TGTGCCAGCAGCCGCGGGACAGCTCTCAGTCAGCCCCAGCATTTT. Translating gives CASSRGTALSQPQHF.

The chain joins TRBV19 to TRBJ1-5, with D hard to call. V was clipped by 1 base and J by 0 bases, with 7 bases between them. The CDR3 consists of 15 residues. Germline values: CDR1 LNHDA, CDR2 SQIVND (reference sequence). Here the CDR3 reads CASSIAQYSNQPQHF. The CDR3 bases are TGTGCCAGTAGTATAGCCCAGTATAGCAATCAGCCCCAGCATTTT.

The chain joins TRBV5-4 to TRBJ2-6; possible D gene TRBD1, 6 bases. This CDR3 is built from 16 residues. The V gene's germline CDR1 is SGHNT and CDR2 YYREEE (reference sequence). Trimming shortened V by 3 bases and J by 4 bases, and 14 bases separated the two germline ends. The CDR3 DNA follows: TGTGCCAGCAGCTGGCCCCAGGGGAACGGGGCCAACGTCCTGACTTTC. Its translation is CASSWPQGNGANVLTF.

The chain carries TRBV24-1 and TRBJ1-5; no firm D call. CDR3 length: 13 amino acids. CDR1 and CDR2 from the germline V gene are KGHDR and SFDVKD. V shed 4 bases and J shed 5 bases, with 8 bases lying between them. The CDR3 DNA sequence: TGTGCCACCAGTGACCAAGCTTATCAGCCCCAGCATTTT. Its protein product is CATSDQAYQPQHF.

V usage is TRBV28 and J usage is TRBJ2-1, with 8 bases lining up with TRBD1. The junction had 11 bases not matched to a gene; V was cut back by 6 bases and J by 7 bases. This CDR3 is built from 15 residues. Per the germline V gene, CDR1 is MDHEN and CDR2 is SYDVKM. DNA of the CDR3: TGTGCCAGCAGCCGGACAGGGTCCTCTGCAAATGAGCAGTTCTTC. Its translation: CASSRTGSSANEQFF.

The V and J genes are TRBV6-5 and TRBJ2-3; TRBD2 agrees at 9 bases. The CDR3 loop spans 16 amino acids. The V and J ends lost 4 bases and 3 bases, in that order; junction bases with no gene match: 8. Germline assignment: CDR1 MNHEY and CDR2 SVGAGI. CDR3 DNA sequence: TGTGCCAGCAGTTGGATAGCGGGAGTTAGGACAGATACGCAGTATTTT. This codes for CASSWIAGVRTDTQYF.

The rearrangement links TRBV3-1 (or the pseudogene TRBV3-2) to TRBJ2-1, with 12 bases lining up with TRBD2. CDR3 size: 19 residues. Looked up from germline, CDR1 is LGHDT and CDR2 is YNNKEL (reference sequence). With V trimmed by 0 bases and J by 3 bases, 9 bases remained unmatched. Here the CDR3 DNA reads TGTGCCAGCAGCCAAGATCGGGGACTAGCGGGTTCGGGCTACAATGAGCAGTTCTTC. It encodes CASSQDRGLAGSGYNEQFF.

Only a few counts were recorded for this clone. The CDR3 protein is CASSLLSGDRSGNTIYF. In DNA, the CDR3 is TGTGCCAGCAGCCTTCTTAGCGGGGATCGCTCTGGAAACACCATATATTTT. The chain links TRBV5-6 to TRBJ1-3; D not certain. The CDR3 spans 17 residues. Germline CDR1 reads SGHDT; CDR2 reads YYEEEE. With 4 bases removed from V and 0 bases from J, the gap between germline ends came to 17 bases.

This clone has a single count. This rearrangement joins TRBV6-5 to TRBJ2-3; 9 bases fit TRBD2. CDR3 length: 10 amino acids. CDR1 and CDR2 from the germline V gene are MNHEY and SVGAGI. Trimming cost V 8 bases and J 14 bases; bases outside gene matches: 5. This CDR3 is CASSGLALYF. CDR3 nucleotides: TGTGCCAGCTCGGGACTAGCCCTGTATTTT.

The V gene is TRBV9, the J gene TRBJ2-1; 11 nucleotides align to TRBD1. CDR3 length equals 20 residues. CDR1 is SGDLS and CDR2 is YYNGEE in the germline V gene. After removal of 4 bases from V and 0 bases from J, the junction contained 15 bases not matched to a gene. The CDR3 DNA reads as TGTGCCAGCAGCTTCGGGACAGGGGGTAAGGTCTTAAACTCCTACAATGAGCAGTTCTTC. Translation gives CASSFGTGGKVLNSYNEQFF.

The chain links TRBV29-1 to TRBJ1-1, with D possibly TRBD1 on 5 matching bases. This CDR3 has 13 amino acids. With 4 bases removed from V and 7 bases from J, the gap between germline ends came to 16 bases. The germline V gene has CDR1 SQVTM and CDR2 ANQGSEA. Written as DNA, the CDR3 is TGCAGCGTTGGGACACGAACGGTTAGTGAAGCTTTCTTT. Its protein product is CSVGTRTVSEAFF.